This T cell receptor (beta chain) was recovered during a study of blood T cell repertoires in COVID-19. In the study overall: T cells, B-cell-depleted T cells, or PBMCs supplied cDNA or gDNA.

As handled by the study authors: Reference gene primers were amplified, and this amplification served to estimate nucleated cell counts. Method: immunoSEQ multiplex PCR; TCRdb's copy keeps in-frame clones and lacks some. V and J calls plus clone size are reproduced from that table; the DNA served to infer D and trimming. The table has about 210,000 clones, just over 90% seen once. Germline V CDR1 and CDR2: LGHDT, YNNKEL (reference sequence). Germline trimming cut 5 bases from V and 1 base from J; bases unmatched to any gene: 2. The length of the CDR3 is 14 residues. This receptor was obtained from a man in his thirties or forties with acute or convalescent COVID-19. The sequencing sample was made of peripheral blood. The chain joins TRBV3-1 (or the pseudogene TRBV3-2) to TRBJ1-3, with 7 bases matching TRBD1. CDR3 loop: CASSAQGSGNTIYF. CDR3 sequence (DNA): TGTGCCAGCAGCGCACAGGGGTCTGGAAACACCATATATTTT.